A selection of T cell receptor beta chains follows, all from one sample in a study of T-cell reconstitution after alpha-beta-depleted transplantation in children. TCRdb processed the PCR reads anew with MiXCR; each CDR3 protein has one entry. Of some 590,000 distinct CDR3 sequences in the sample, under 12% are singletons; the top ten hold less than 4.5%. The sample consisted of PBMCs from the stem cell graft donor, taken from the stem cell graft. The receptors originated from a human donor who donated a stem cell graft to a child with acute myeloid leukemia. The CDR3 runs from the conserved cysteine through the conserved F or W. D genes are given only for firm matches. Where a row states a size, it is once, few, many or the class of an expanded clone; other rows omit it.

clone_size	j_call	d_call	v_call	cdr3_nt	cdr3_aa
.	TRBJ2-3	TRBD2	TRBV19	TGTGCCAGTAGTAGGGGTACTAGCGGACCTAGCACAGATACGCAGTATTTT	CASSRGTSGPSTDTQYF
few	TRBJ2-7	.	TRBV5-1	TGCGCCAGCAGCTTGGACAGCATGCGCCTCGGCGAGCAGTACTTC	CASSLDSMRLGEQYF
many	TRBJ2-7	TRBD2	TRBV5-1	TGCGCCAGCAGCGAGGGACTAGCGGGAACCGAGCAGTACTTC	CASSEGLAGTEQYF
.	TRBJ2-4	TRBD2	TRBV3-1	TGTGCCAGCAGCCAAGGACTAGCGCGAAACATTCAGTACTTC	CASSQGLARNIQYF
.	TRBJ2-6	.	TRBV10-3	TGTGCCATCAGCGCAGGGAGGATCGACTCTGGGGCCAACGTCCTGACTTTC	CAISAGRIDSGANVLTF
few	TRBJ2-1	TRBD2	TRBV30	TGTGCCTGGAGGGGACTAGCGGGGGCAAATGAGCAGTTCTTC	CAWRGLAGANEQFF
many	TRBJ2-3	TRBD2	TRBV10-3	TGTGCCATCAGTGGCGGGAGTGGGACTAGCGGCACAGATACGCAGTATTTT	CAISGGSGTSGTDTQYF
.	TRBJ2-7	TRBD1	TRBV20-1	TGCAGTGCTAGAGACAGGGGGCGCCCCTACGAGCAGTACTTC	CSARDRGRPYEQYF
few	TRBJ2-7	.	TRBV21-1	TGTGCCAGCATCCTTCTAGCGGGTTATGACTACGAGCAGTACTTC	CASILLAGYDYEQYF
few	TRBJ1-2	TRBD1	TRBV12-3/TRBV12-4	TGTGCCAGCAGCCCGGGCCGGGACAGGGGTAACTATGGCTACACCTTC	CASSPGRDRGNYGYTF
many	TRBJ1-6	.	TRBV6-1	TGTGCCAGCAGTACGTCAGGGGAGCGGTCACCCCTCCACTTT	CASSTSGERSPLHF
.	TRBJ2-7	TRBD2	TRBV3-1	TGTGCCAGCAGCCAACGGGGGGGGCGCTTGGGCTACGAGCAGTACTTC	CASSQRGGRLGYEQYF
few	TRBJ1-1	.	TRBV7-9	TGTGCCAGCAGCTCGTGGACAGAGAACACTGAAGCTTTCTTT	CASSSWTENTEAFF
few	TRBJ2-1	TRBD2	TRBV7-9	TGTGCCAGCGGGATAGCGGGAGGGCAGGATGAGCAGTTCTTC	CASGIAGGQDEQFF
.	TRBJ2-7	TRBD2	TRBV3-1	TGTGCCAGCAGCCAACCCCGGACTAGCCCCTACGAGCAGTACTTC	CASSQPRTSPYEQYF
few	TRBJ2-7	TRBD1	TRBV2	TGTGCCAGCGGACAGGAGTTAATAACCTACGAGCAGTACTTC	CASGQELITYEQYF
many	TRBJ2-3	.	TRBV5-1	TGCGCCAGCAGCTTGGTCGCAGGAGGAGATACGCAGTATTTT	CASSLVAGGDTQYF
many	TRBJ1-1	TRBD1	TRBV3-1	TGTGCCAGCAGTCGACAGGGCAACACTGAAGCTTTCTTT	CASSRQGNTEAFF
many	TRBJ1-1	.	TRBV29-1	TGCAGCGTTATTGACTTGAACACTGAAGCTTTCTTT	CSVIDLNTEAFF
many	TRBJ1-1	.	TRBV5-1	TGCGCCAGCAGCGACCAGACTAAAAGAGGGACTGAAGCTTTCTTT	CASSDQTKRGTEAFF
many	TRBJ1-5	TRBD1	TRBV20-1	TGCAGTGCCAACCGTCCAGGGGGCGGGCAGCCCCAGCATTTT	CSANRPGGGQPQHF
few	TRBJ2-1	TRBD1	TRBV10-2	TGCGCCAGCAAGTTGACAGGGCAGTATGAGCAGTTCTTC	CASKLTGQYEQFF
few	TRBJ2-3	.	TRBV6-4	TGTGCCAGCAGTGCTACGACTCGCACAGATACGCAGTATTTT	CASSATTRTDTQYF
.	TRBJ1-2	.	TRBV2	TGTGCCAGCAGCCTTGAGGAAAACTATGGCTACACCTTC	CASSLEENYGYTF
few	TRBJ2-1	.	TRBV29-1	TGCAGACGGCGGGTTGGATACACCAATGAGCAGTTCTTC	CRRRVGYTNEQFF
.	TRBJ2-1	.	TRBV5-4	TGTGCCAGCAGCTCTGGACTTCCCAACAATGAGCAGTTCTTC	CASSSGLPNNEQFF
.	TRBJ2-1	.	TRBV7-8	TGTGCCAGCAGCTTAGAGCCTAATGAGCAGTTCTTC	CASSLEPNEQFF
.	TRBJ1-1	.	TRBV12-3/TRBV12-4	TGTGCCAGCAGTTCGGTCAGGCGGATGAACACTGAAGCTTTCTTT	CASSSVRRMNTEAFF
few	TRBJ2-1	.	TRBV7-2	TGTGCCAGCAGCTTACCCGCCCTGAGGAAGCAGTTCTTC	CASSLPALRKQFF
few	TRBJ1-2	TRBD1	TRBV20-1	TGCAGTGCCCTTTTTAACAGGGGCCACTATGGCTACACCTTC	CSALFNRGHYGYTF
many	TRBJ2-1	.	TRBV20-1	TGCAGTGCTAGAGATTATAGGTACAATGAGCAGTTCTTC	CSARDYRYNEQFF